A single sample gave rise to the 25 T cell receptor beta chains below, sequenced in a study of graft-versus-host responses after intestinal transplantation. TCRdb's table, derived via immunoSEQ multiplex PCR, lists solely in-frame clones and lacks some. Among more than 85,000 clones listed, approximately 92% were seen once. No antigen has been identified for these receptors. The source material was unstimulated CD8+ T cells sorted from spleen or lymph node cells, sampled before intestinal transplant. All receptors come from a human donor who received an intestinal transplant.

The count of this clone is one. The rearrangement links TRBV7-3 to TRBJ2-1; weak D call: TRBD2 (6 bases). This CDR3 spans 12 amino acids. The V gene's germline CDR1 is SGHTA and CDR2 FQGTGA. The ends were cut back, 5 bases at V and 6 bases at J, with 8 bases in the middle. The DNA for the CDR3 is TGTGCCAGCAGCCCGGGACTCAATGAGCAGTTCTTC. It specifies CASSPGLNEQFF.

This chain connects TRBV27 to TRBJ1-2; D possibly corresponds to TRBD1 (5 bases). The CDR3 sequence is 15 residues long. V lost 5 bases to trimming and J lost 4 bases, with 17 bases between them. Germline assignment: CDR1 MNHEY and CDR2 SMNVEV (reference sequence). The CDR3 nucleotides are TGTGCCAGCAGTCCGACCGGGGGGTCTGGCTATGGCTACACCTTC. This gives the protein CASSPTGGSGYGYTF.

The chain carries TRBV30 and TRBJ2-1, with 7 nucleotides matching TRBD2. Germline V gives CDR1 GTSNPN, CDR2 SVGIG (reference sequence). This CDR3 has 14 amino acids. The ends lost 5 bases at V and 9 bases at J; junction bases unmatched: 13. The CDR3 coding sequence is TGTGCCTGGGACCTCGCGGGAGCCGAGGGTGAGCAGTTCTTC. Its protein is CAWDLAGAEGEQFF.

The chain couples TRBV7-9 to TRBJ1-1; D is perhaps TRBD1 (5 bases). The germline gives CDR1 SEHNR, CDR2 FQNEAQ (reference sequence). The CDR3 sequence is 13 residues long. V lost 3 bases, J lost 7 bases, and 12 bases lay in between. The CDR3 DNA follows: TGTGCCAGCAGCTTCGACAGCTACCATGAAGCTTTCTTT. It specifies CASSFDSYHEAFF. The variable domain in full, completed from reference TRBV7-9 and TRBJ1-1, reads DTGVSQNPRHKITKRGQNVTFRCDPISEHNRLYWYRQTLGQGPEFLTYFQNEAQLEKSRLLSDRFSAERPKGSFSTLEIQRTEQGDSAMYLCASSFDSYHEAFFGQGTRLTVV.

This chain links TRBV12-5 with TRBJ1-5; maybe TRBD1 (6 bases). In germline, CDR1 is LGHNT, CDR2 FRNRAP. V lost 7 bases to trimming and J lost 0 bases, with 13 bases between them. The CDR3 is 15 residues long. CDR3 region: CASAVDSLSNQPQHF. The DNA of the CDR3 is TGTGCTAGTGCCGTGGACAGCCTTAGCAATCAGCCCCAGCATTTT.

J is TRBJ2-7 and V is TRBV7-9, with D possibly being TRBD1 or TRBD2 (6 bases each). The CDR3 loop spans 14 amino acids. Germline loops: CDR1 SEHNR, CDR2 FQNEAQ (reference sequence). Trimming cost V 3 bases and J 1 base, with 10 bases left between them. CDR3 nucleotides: TGTGCCAGCAGCTTGGGGGGCCAGTCCTACGAGCAGTACTTC. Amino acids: CASSLGGQSYEQYF.

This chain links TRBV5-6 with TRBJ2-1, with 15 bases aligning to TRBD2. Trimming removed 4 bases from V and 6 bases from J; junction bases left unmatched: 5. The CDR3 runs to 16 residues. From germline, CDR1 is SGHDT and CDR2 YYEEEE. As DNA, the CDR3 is TGTGCCAGCAGCATCTCGGGACTAGCGGGAGGCAATGAGCAGTTCTTC. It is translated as CASSISGLAGGNEQFF.

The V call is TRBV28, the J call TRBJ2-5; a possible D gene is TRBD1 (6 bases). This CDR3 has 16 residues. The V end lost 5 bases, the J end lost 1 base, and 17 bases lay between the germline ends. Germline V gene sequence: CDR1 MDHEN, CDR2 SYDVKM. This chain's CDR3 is CASSETTGTPQETQYF. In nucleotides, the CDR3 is TGTGCCAGCAGTGAAACAACCGGGACACCCCAAGAGACCCAGTACTTC.

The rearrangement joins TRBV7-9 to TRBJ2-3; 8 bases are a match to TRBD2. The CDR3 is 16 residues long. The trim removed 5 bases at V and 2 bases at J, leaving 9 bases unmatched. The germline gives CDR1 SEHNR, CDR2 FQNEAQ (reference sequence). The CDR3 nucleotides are TGTGCCAGCAGCCTTCTAGCGGGTTTAATCACAGATACGCAGTATTTT. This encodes CASSLLAGLITDTQYF. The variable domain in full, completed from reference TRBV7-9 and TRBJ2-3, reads DTGVSQNPRHKITKRGQNVTFRCDPISEHNRLYWYRQTLGQGPEFLTYFQNEAQLEKSRLLSDRFSAERPKGSFSTLEIQRTEQGDSAMYLCASSLLAGLITDTQYFGPGTRLTVL.

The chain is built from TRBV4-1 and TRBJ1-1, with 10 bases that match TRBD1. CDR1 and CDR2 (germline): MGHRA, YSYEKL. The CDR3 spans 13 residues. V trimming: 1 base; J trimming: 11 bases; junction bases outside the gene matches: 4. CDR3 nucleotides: TGCGCCAGCAGCCAAGGACAGGGGGCAAGTGCTTTCTTT. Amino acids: CASSQGQGASAFF.

The CDR3 here is CASSPQFPGTTAYEQYF. The CDR3 region has the DNA TGTGCCAGCAGCCCACAGTTTCCCGGGACTACCGCCTACGAGCAGTACTTC. J is TRBJ2-7 and V is TRBV7-9; TRBD2 matches at 7 bases. This CDR3 contains 17 residues. Germline CDR1 is SEHNR and CDR2 is FQNEAQ (reference sequence). Trimming cost V 5 bases and J 2 bases; bases outside gene matches: 15.

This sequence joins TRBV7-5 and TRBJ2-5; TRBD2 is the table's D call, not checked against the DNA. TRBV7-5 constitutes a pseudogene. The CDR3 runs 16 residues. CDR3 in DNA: TGTGCCAGAAGCTTAATGGCGGGAGGAGGTAAGGAGACCCAGTACTTC. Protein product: CARSLMAGGGKETQYF.

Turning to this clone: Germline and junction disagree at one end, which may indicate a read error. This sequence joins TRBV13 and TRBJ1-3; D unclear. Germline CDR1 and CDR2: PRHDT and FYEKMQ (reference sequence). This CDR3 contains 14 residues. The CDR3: CASSRVGSGNTIYF. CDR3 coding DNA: TGTGCCAGCAGCCGCGTGGGGTCTGGGAACACCATATATTTT.

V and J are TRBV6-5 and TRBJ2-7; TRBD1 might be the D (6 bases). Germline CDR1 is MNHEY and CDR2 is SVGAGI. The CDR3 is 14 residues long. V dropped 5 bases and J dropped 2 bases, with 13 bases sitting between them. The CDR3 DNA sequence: TGTGCCAGCAGTGAAGTCAGGGGTCCCTACGAGCAGTACTTC. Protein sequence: CASSEVRGPYEQYF.

As DNA, the CDR3 is TGCGCCAGCAGTGATCAGGTCTACAATGAGCAGTTCTTC. Translated: CASSDQVYNEQFF. V and J are TRBV10-2 and TRBJ2-1; D is ambiguous. Trimming shortened V by 3 bases and J by 3 bases, and 6 bases separated the two germline ends. Germline V gene sequence: CDR1 WSHSY, CDR2 SAAADI. The CDR3 covers 13 residues.

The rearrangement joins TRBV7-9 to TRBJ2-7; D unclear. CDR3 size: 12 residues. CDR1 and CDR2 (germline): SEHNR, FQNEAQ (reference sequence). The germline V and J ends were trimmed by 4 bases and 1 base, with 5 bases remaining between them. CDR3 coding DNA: TGTGCCAGCAGCTCCCGGTCCTACGAGCAGTACTTC. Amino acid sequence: CASSSRSYEQYF.

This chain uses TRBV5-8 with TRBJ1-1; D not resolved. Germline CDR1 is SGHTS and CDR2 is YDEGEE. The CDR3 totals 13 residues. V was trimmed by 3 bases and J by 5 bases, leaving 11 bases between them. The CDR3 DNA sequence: TGTGCCAGCAGCTCGGCATTCAGAACTGAAGCTTTCTTT. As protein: CASSSAFRTEAFF.

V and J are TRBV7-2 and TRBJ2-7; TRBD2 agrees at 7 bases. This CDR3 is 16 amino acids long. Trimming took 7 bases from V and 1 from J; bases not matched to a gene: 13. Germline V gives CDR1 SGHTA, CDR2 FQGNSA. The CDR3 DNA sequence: TGTGCCAGCACCCAGGATCGGGACTATACTTCCTACGAGCAGTACTTC. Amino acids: CASTQDRDYTSYEQYF.

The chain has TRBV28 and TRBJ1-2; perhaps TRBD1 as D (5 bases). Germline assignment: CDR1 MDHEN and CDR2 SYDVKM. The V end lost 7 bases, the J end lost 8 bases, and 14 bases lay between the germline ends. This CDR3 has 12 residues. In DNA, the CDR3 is TGTGCCAGCACCCGAGGGGTGGGCGGCTACACCTTC. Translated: CASTRGVGGYTF.

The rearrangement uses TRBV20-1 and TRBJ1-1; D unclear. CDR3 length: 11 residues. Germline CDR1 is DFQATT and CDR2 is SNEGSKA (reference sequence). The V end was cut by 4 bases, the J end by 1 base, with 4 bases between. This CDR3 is CSANENTEAFF. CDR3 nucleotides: TGCAGTGCTAATGAGAACACTGAAGCTTTCTTT.

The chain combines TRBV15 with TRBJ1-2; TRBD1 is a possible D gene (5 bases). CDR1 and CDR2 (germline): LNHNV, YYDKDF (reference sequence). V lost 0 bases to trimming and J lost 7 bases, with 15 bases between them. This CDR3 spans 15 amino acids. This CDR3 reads CATSRDTGLSSGYTF. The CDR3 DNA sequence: TGTGCCACCAGCAGAGATACAGGACTCTCAAGTGGCTACACCTTC.

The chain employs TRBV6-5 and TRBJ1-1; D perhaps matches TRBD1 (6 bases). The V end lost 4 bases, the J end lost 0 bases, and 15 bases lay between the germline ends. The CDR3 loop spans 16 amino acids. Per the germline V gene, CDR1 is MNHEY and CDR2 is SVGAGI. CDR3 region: CASSFGQLVMNTEAFF. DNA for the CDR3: TGTGCCAGCAGTTTTGGACAGCTGGTAATGAACACTGAAGCTTTCTTT.

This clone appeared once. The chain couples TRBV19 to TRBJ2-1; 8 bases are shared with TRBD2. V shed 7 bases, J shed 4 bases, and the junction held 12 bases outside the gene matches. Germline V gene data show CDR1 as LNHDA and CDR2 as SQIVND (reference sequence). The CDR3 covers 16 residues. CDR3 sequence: CASTSGLAGQYNEQFF. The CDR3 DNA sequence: TGTGCCAGTACCTCGGGGCTAGCGGGCCAATACAATGAGCAGTTCTTC.

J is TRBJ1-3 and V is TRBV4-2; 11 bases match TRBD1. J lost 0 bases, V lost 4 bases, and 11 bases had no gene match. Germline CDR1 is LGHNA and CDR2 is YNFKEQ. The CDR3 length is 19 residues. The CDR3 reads CASSPDRGLPTSSGNTIYF. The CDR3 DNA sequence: TGTGCCAGCAGCCCGGACAGGGGGCTACCGACAAGCTCTGGAAACACCATATATTTT.

The CDR3 loop is CASSIVEGGNTEAFF. CDR3 bases: TGTGCCAGTAGTATTGTAGAGGGGGGGAACACTGAAGCTTTCTTT. This chain links TRBV19 with TRBJ1-1; D may be TRBD1 (6 bases). Germline CDR1 LNHDA, CDR2 SQIVND (reference sequence). The CDR3 loop spans 15 amino acids. The V gene lost 3 bases and the J gene lost 1 base, with 12 bases spanning the gap.